This T cell receptor (beta chain) was documented in a study of read filtering for tumor transcriptome and immune sequencing. This library used 300 to 500 ng RNA and molecular barcoded adaptors spanning alpha/delta and beta/gamma chains. TCRdb fed the reads into MiXCR, producing one record per CDR3 protein. This sample carries fewer than 75,000 distinct CDR3 sequences, about 20% of them seen once, and the ten largest clones take 17%. From germline, CDR1 is SGHDN and CDR2 FVKESK. The CDR3 is 14 residues long. The V and J ends lost 7 bases and 0 bases respectively, with 12 bases between them. This clonotype was observed at least ten times.

This clonotype was sampled from a donor at least 40 years old with multiple myeloma. Sequencing was carried out using a population of CD138-negative cells sorted from bone marrow. The chain uses TRBV14 and TRBJ1-1; D perhaps matches TRBD1 (5 bases). CDR3 protein: CASTPGSLNTEAFF. CDR3 DNA: TGTGCCAGCACCCCAGGGTCGTTGAACACTGAAGCTTTCTTT.